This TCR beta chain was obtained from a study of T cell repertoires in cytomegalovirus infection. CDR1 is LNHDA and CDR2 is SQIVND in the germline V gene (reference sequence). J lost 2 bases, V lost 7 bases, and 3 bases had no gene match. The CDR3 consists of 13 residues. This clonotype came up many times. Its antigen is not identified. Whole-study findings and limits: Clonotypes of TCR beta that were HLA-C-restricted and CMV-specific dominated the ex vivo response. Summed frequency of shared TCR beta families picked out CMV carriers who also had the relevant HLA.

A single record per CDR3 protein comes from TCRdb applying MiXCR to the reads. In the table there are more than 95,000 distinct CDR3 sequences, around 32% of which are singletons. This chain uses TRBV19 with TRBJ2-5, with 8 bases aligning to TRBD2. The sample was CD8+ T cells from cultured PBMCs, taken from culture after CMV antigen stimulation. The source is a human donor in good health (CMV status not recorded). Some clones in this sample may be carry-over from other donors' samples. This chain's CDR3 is CASKRGGQETQYF. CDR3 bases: TGTGCCAGTAAACGGGGGGGTCAAGAGACCCAGTACTTC.